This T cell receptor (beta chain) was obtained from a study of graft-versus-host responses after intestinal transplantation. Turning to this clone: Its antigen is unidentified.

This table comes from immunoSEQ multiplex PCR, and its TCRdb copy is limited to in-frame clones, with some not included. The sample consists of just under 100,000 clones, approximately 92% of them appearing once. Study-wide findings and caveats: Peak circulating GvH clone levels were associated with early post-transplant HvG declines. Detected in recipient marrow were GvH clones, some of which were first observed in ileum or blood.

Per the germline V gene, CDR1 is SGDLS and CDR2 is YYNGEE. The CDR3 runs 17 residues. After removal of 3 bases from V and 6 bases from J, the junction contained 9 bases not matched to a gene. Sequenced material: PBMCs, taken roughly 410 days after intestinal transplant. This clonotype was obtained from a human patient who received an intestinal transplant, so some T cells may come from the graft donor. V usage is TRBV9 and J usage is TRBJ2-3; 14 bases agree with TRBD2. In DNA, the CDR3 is TGTGCCAGCAGCGGGGATCCGACTAGCGGGGGGGCCGATACGCAGTATTTT. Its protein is CASSGDPTSGGADTQYF.